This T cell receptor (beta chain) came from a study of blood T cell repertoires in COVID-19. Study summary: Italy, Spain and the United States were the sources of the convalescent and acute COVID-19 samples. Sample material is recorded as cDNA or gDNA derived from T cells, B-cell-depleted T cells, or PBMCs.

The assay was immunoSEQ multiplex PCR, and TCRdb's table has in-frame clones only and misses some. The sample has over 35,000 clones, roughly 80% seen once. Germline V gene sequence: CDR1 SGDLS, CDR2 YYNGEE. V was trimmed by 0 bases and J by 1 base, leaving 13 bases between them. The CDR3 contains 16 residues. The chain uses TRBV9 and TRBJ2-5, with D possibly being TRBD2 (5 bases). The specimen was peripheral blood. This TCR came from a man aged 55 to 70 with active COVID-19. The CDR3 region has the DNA TGTGCCAGCAGCGTAGGGATCGGCAGCGGCCAAGAGACCCAGTACTTC. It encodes CASSVGIGSGQETQYF.